A single T cell receptor beta chain is shown here with its context. Its antigen is still unknown. The record originates from a study of cytomegalovirus exposure and HLA in healthy donors. Study-wide points: The study labeled roughly 160 TCR beta chains cytomegalovirus-associated. According to reports, the classifier identified cytomegalovirus status with high specificity and sensitivity.

CDR1 is SGHRS and CDR2 is YFSETQ in the germline V gene. Between the trimmed V and J ends, which lost 1 base and 0 bases, there was a span of 13 bases. The CDR3 totals 17 residues. Method: immunoSEQ multiplex PCR; TCRdb's copy keeps in-frame clones and lacks some. This sample yields about 130,000 clones, of which about nine tenths are seen a single time; roughly 2% belongs to the top ten. This receptor was identified in a woman aged 18-29 years in good health and CMV-seronegative. J is TRBJ1-4 and V is TRBV5-1; D not certain. Sequencing was carried out using PBMCs. CDR3 DNA sequence: TGCGCCAGCAGCTTGTTTCCCGGAGTTGCAACTAATGAAAAACTGTTTTTT. Protein sequence: CASSLFPGVATNEKLFF. Full variable domain (outside the CDR3, taken from reference TRBV5-1 and TRBJ1-4): KAGVTQTPRYLIKTRGQQVTLSCSPISGHRSVSWYQQTPGQGLQFLFEYFSETQRNKGNFPGRFSGRQFSNSRSEMNVSTLELGDSALYLCASSLFPGVATNEKLFFGSGTQLSVL.